The table lists the clone carrying this TCR beta chain with a few counts. The antigen is not known. With 60 Vbeta and 13 Jbeta primers, the PCR was carried out. Profiling relied on immunoSEQ multiplex PCR, and the TCRdb table lists in-frame clones only, not all of them. Of around 67,000 clones listed, roughly two thirds were seen once; the top ten hold roughly 3%. These data come from a study of cytomegalovirus exposure and HLA in healthy donors. Overall study results and limits: Trimming of TCR beta V- and J-genes showed a link, identified in a later analysis, to a missense DCLRE1C variant. When a later analysis was performed, an Asian-associated ancestry cluster reportedly had fewer N-insertions than the approximately 600-donor mean. Associated with cytomegalovirus, according to the listing, were approximately 160 TCR beta chains.

This CDR3 comprises 13 residues. J was trimmed by 4 bases and V by 8 bases; bases with no gene match: 4. Germline V gives CDR1 MDHEN, CDR2 SYDVKM. The origin of this receptor is a woman aged 45-65 years in good health and CMV-seronegative. The chain combines TRBV28 with TRBJ1-2; 10 bases map to TRBD1. The sequencing input was PBMCs. CDR3 region: CASWDRGIYGYTF. CDR3 nucleotides: TGTGCCAGCTGGGACAGGGGTATCTATGGCTACACCTTC.